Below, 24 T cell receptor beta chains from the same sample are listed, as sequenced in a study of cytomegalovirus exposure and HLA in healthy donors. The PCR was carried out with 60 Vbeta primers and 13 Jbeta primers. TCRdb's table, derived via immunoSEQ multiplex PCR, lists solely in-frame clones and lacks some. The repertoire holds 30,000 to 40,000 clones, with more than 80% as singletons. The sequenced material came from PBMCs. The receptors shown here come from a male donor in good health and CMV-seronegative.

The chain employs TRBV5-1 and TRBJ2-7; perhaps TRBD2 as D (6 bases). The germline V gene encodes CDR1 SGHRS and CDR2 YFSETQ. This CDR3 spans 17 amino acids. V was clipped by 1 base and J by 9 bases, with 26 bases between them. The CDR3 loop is CASSLNPGLDLVGGQYF. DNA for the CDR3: TGCGCCAGCAGCTTGAATCCGGGACTCGACCTAGTGGGGGGGCAGTACTTC.

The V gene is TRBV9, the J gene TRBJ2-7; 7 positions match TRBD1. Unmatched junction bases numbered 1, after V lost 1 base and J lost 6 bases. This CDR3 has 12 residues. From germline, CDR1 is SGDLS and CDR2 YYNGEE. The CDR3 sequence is CASSVNRGEQYF. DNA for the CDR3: TGTGCCAGCAGCGTAAACAGGGGCGAGCAGTACTTC.

The CDR3 protein is CASNRGRNQPQHF. The CDR3 nucleotides read TGTGCCAGCAACAGGGGGCGGAATCAGCCCCAGCATTTT. The chain links TRBV5-6 to TRBJ1-5, with 9 bases that match TRBD1. The germline gives CDR1 SGHDT, CDR2 YYEEEE. This CDR3 has 13 amino acids. J gave up 4 bases and V 6 bases, and 2 bases lay outside the gene matches.

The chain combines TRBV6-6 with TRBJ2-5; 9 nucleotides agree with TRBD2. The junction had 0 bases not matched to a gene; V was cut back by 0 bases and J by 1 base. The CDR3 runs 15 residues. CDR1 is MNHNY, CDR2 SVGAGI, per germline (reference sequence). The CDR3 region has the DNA TGTGCCAGCAGTTACTCGCGGGGGGGCCAAGAGACCCAGTACTTC. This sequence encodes CASSYSRGGQETQYF.

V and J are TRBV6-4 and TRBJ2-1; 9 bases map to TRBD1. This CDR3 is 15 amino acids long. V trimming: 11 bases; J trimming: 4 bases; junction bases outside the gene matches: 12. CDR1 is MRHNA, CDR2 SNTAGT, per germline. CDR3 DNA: TGTGCCCACCGACAGGGGACAGGGTTTTACAATGAGCAGTTCTTC. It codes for CAHRQGTGFYNEQFF.

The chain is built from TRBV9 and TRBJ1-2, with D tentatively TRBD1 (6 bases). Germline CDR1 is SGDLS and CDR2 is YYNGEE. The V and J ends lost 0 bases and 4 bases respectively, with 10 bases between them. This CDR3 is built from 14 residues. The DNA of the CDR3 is TGTGCCAGCAGCGTAGCGGGGGGCTCCTATGGCTACACCTTC. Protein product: CASSVAGGSYGYTF.

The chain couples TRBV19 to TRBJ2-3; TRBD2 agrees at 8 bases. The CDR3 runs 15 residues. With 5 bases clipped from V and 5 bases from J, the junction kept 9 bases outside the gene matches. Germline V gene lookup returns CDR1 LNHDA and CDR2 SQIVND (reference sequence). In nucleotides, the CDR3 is TGTGCCAGTAGTCAACAAGCGGGAGTTGGAGATACGCAGTATTTT. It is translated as CASSQQAGVGDTQYF.

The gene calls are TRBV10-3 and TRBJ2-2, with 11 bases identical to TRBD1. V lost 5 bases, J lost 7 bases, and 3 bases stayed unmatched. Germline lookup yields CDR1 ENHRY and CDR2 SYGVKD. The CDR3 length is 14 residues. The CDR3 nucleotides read TGTGCCATCAGTCAGGGACAGGGGGACGGGGAGCTGTTTTTT. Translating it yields CAISQGQGDGELFF.

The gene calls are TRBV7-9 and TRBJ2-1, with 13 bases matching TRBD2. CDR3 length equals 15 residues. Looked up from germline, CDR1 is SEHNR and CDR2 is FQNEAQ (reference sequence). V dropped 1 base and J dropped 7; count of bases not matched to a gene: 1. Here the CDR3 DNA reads TGTGCCAGCAGCTTAGTACTAGCGGGAGGGAATGAGCAGTTCTTC. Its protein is CASSLVLAGGNEQFF. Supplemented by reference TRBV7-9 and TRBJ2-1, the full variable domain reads DTGVSQNPRHKITKRGQNVTFRCDPISEHNRLYWYRQTLGQGPEFLTYFQNEAQLEKSRLLSDRFSAERPKGSFSTLEIQRTEQGDSAMYLCASSLVLAGGNEQFFGPGTRLTVL.

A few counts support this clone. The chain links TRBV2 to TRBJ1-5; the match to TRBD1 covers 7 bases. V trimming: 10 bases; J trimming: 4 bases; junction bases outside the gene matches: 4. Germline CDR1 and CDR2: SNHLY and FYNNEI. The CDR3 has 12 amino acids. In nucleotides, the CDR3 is TGTGCCACAGGACAGGAGAATCAGCCCCAGCATTTT. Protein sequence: CATGQENQPQHF.

Here the CDR3 DNA reads TGTGCCTGGAATCTAGCGGGAAAGGCAGATACGCAGTATTTT. Protein: CAWNLAGKADTQYF. This chain joins TRBV30 and TRBJ2-3; 9 nucleotides match TRBD2. This CDR3 contains 14 residues. The junction had 6 bases not matched to a gene; V was cut back by 4 bases and J by 4 bases. Germline V lookup: CDR1 GTSNPN, CDR2 SVGIG (reference sequence).

The CDR3 loop reads CASSSRGKADNSPLHF. As DNA, the CDR3 is TGTGCCAGCAGCTCACGGGGGAAAGCGGATAATTCACCCCTCCACTTT. V gene TRBV7-9 combines with J gene TRBJ1-6; the D gene is possibly TRBD1 (5 bases). There are 16 residues in the CDR3. The germline V gene has CDR1 SEHNR and CDR2 FQNEAQ (reference sequence). Trimming pared 4 bases from V and 5 bases from J, leaving 15 bases between. Looking up the rest from reference TRBV7-9 and TRBJ1-6 gives the full variable domain: DTGVSQNPRHKITKRGQNVTFRCDPISEHNRLYWYRQTLGQGPEFLTYFQNEAQLEKSRLLSDRFSAERPKGSFSTLEIQRTEQGDSAMYLCASSSRGKADNSPLHFGNGTRLTVT.

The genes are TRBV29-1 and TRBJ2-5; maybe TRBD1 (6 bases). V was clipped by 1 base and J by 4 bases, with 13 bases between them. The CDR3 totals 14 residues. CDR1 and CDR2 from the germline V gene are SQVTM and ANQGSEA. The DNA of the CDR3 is TGCAGCGTTGAAGCTATGCAGGGGATAGAGACCCAGTACTTC. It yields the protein CSVEAMQGIETQYF. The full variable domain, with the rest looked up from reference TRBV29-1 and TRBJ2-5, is SAVISQKPSRDICQRGTSLTIQCQVDSQVTMMFWYRQQPGQSLTLIATANQGSEATYESGFVIDKFPISRPNLTFSTLTVSNMSPEDSSIYLCSVEAMQGIETQYFGPGTRLLVL.

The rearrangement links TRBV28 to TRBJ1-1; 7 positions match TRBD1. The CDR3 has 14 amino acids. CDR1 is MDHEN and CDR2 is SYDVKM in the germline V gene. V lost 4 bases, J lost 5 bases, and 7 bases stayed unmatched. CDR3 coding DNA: TGTGCCAGCAGTTGGGGCAGGGGGTGGACTGAAGCTTTCTTT. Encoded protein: CASSWGRGWTEAFF. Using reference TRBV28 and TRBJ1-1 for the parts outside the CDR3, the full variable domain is DVKVTQSSRYLVKRTGEKVFLECVQDMDHENMFWYRQDPGLGLRLIYFSYDVKMKEKGDIPEGYSVSREKKERFSLILESASTNQTSMYLCASSWGRGWTEAFFGQGTRLTVV.

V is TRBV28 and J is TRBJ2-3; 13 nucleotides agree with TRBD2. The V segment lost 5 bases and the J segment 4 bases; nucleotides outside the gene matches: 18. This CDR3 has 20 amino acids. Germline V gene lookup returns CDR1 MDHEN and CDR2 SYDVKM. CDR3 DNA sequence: TGTGCCAGCAGTCTCCCGGGCTGGACTAGCGGGAGATTTGGCCCAGATACGCAGTATTTT. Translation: CASSLPGWTSGRFGPDTQYF.

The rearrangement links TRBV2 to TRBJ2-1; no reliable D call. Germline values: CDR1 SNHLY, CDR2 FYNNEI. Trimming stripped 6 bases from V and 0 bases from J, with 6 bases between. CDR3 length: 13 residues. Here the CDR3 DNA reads TGTGCCAGCAGGCGGAGCTCCTACAATGAGCAGTTCTTC. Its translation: CASRRSSYNEQFF. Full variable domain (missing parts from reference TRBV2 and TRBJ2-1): EPEVTQTPSHQVTQMGQEVILRCVPISNHLYFYWYRQILGQKVEFLVSFYNNEISEKSEIFDDQFSVERPDGSNFTLKIRSTKLEDSAMYFCASRRSSYNEQFFGPGTRLTVL.

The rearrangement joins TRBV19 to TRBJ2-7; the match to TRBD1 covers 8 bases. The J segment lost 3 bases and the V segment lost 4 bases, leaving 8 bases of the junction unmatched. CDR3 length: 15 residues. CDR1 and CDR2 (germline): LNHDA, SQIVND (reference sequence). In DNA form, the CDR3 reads TGTGCCAGTAGTAGCGGGGCAGGGGGCAGCTACGAGCAGTACTTC. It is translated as CASSSGAGGSYEQYF.

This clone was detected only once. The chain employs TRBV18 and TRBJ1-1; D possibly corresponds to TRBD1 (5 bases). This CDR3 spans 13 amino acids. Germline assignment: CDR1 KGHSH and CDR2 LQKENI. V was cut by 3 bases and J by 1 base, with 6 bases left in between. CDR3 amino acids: CASSPGPNTEAFF. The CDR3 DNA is TGTGCCAGCTCACCGGGGCCGAACACTGAAGCTTTCTTT.

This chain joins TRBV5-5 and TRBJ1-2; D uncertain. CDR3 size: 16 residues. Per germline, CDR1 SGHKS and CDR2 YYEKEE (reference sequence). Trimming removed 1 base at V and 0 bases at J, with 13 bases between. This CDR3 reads CASSLSLSFTNYGYTF. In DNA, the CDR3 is TGTGCCAGCAGCTTGTCCCTTAGTTTCACTAACTATGGCTACACCTTC.

The CDR3 loop is CASSNRDTGETQYF. CDR3 nucleotide sequence: TGTGCCAGCAGTAACCGGGACACTGGAGAGACCCAGTACTTC. The chain couples TRBV25-1 to TRBJ2-5, with D possibly matching TRBD1 (6 bases). This CDR3 region has 14 residues. The ends were cut back, 5 bases at V and 4 bases at J, with 14 bases in the middle. Germline V gene lookup returns CDR1 MGHDK and CDR2 SYGVNS. The entire variable domain, with the rest obtained from reference TRBV25-1 and TRBJ2-5, is as follows: EADIYQTPRYLVIGTGKKITLECSQTMGHDKMYWYQQDPGMELHLIHYSYGVNSTEKGDLSSESTVSRIRTEHFPLTLESARPSHTSQYLCASSNRDTGETQYFGPGTRLLVL.

CDR3 amino acids: CASSFRDRVTGELFF. CDR3 sequence (DNA): TGTGCCAGCAGCTTCCGGGACAGGGTTACCGGGGAGCTGTTTTTT. The chain couples TRBV7-2 to TRBJ2-2; TRBD1 aligns across 9 bases. V was clipped by 3 bases and J by 5 bases; unmatched bases: 4. From germline, CDR1 is SGHTA and CDR2 FQGNSA. The CDR3 has 15 amino acids.

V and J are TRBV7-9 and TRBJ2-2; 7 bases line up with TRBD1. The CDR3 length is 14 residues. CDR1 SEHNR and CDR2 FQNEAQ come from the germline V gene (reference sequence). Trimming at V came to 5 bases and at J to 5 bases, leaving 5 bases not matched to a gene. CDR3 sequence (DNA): TGTGCCAGCAGCCGACAGGGACGGACCGGGGAGCTGTTTTTT. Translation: CASSRQGRTGELFF.

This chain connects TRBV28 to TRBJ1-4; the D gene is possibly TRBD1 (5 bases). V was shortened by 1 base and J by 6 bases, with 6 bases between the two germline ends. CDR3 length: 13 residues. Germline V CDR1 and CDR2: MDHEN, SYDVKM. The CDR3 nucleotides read TGTGCCAGCAGTTTATCGGGGGATGAAAAACTGTTTTTT. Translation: CASSLSGDEKLFF.

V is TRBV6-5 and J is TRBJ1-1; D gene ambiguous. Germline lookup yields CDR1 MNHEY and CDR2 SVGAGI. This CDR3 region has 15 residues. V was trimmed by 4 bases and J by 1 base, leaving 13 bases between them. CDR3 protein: CASSLYHTENTEAFF. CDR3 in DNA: TGTGCCAGCAGTTTATACCACACAGAGAACACTGAAGCTTTCTTT.